These 17 T cell receptor beta chains share one sample of origin, sequenced in a study of spatial heterogeneity in lung cancer. The sample's time point: sample taken at primary tumor resection. In each case, whole RNA from tumor, nontumor lung or frozen PBMC was sequenced unsorted. TCRdb reprocessed the 5' RACE reads with MiXCR, giving one entry per CDR3 protein. The data contain tens of thousands of distinct CDR3 sequences, approximately 12% of them seen just once; the ten biggest clones take up 7.2%. Sample: PBMCs, taken at surgery. Source of these receptors: a male donor with early-stage non-small cell lung cancer.

This chain uses TRBV24-1 with TRBJ2-1; a possible D gene is TRBD2 (6 bases). Germline CDR1 reads KGHDR; CDR2 reads SFDVKD. The V end was cut by 4 bases, the J end by 4 bases, with 10 bases between. The CDR3 has 14 amino acids. The CDR3 here is CATSDRGTYNEQFF. CDR3 sequence (DNA): TGTGCCACCAGTGACCGCGGGACTTACAATGAGCAGTTCTTC.

The table lists this clonotype with many counts. The chain is built from TRBV11-3 and TRBJ2-3, with D unclear. CDR1 and CDR2 from the germline V gene are SGHNT and YENEEA. The CDR3 extends over 14 amino acids. V lost 2 bases, J lost 3 bases, and 9 bases lay in between. DNA for the CDR3: TGTGCCAGCAGCTTAAGGACGACGACAGATACGCAGTATTTT. Amino acid sequence: CASSLRTTTDTQYF.

This clonotype appeared many times. This chain connects TRBV9 to TRBJ1-5; D remains ambiguous. V was clipped by 4 bases and J by 6 bases, with 11 bases between them. Germline CDR1 SGDLS, CDR2 YYNGEE. The CDR3 runs 13 residues. Here the CDR3 DNA reads TGTGCCAGCAGCCGGAGCCCGGGTCAGCCCCAGCATTTT. It specifies CASSRSPGQPQHF.

The gene calls are TRBV18 and TRBJ2-2; weak D call: TRBD1 (5 bases). From germline, CDR1 is KGHSH and CDR2 LQKENI. The CDR3 contains 16 residues. V was clipped by 6 bases and J by 0 bases, with 14 bases between them. Here the CDR3 reads CASSAGQAANTGELFF. The CDR3 coding sequence is TGTGCCAGCTCGGCCGGACAAGCTGCGAACACCGGGGAGCTGTTTTTT.

In its sample, this clonotype was seen a few times. The chain combines TRBV5-6 with TRBJ2-1; D might be TRBD2 (6 bases). V lost 2 bases, J lost 7 bases, and 10 bases lay in between. The CDR3 sequence is 13 residues long. Germline CDR1 SGHDT, CDR2 YYEEEE. CDR3 nucleotide sequence: TGTGCCAGCAGCTTTCCCGGGAGAAATGAGCAGTTCTTC. It specifies CASSFPGRNEQFF.

This clonotype was seen many times. The gene calls are TRBV12-3 or TRBV12-4 and TRBJ1-1, with D possibly TRBD1 on 6 matching bases. The CDR3 is made up of 15 amino acids. Deletions cut 4 bases from V and 0 bases from J, with 12 bases between. The CDR3 here is CASSSLQGLNTEAFF. For the CDR3, the DNA is TGTGCCAGCAGTTCCCTACAGGGCCTGAACACTGAAGCTTTCTTT.

This clonotype turned up a few times. Here the CDR3 reads CATRTGGEQFF. In nucleotides, the CDR3 is TGTGCCACCAGGACAGGGGGTGAGCAGTTCTTC. This chain links TRBV24-1 with TRBJ2-1; TRBD1 agrees at 9 bases. V lost 7 bases to trimming and J lost 9 bases; unmatched junction nucleotides: 0. Germline CDR1 and CDR2: KGHDR and SFDVKD. The CDR3 consists of 11 residues.

This clonotype showed up just a few times. The chain couples TRBV2 to TRBJ1-2; maybe TRBD1 (6 bases). Germline V gene sequence: CDR1 SNHLY, CDR2 FYNNEI. The CDR3 sequence is 15 residues long. V lost 2 bases and J lost 6, with 16 bases in between. The CDR3 DNA reads TGTGCCAGCAGTGAACGGGACAACCCCAATCATGGCTACACCTTC. This sequence encodes CASSERDNPNHGYTF.

This clonotype was observed a few times. The chain carries TRBV4-1 and TRBJ1-6; 8 positions match TRBD1. Germline V gives CDR1 MGHRA, CDR2 YSYEKL. J was trimmed by 8 bases and V by 3 bases; bases with no gene match: 6. The CDR3 is made up of 15 amino acids. CDR3 residues: CASSQWGQDDSPLHF. For the CDR3, the DNA is TGCGCCAGCAGCCAGTGGGGACAGGATGATTCACCCCTCCACTTT.

This clonotype is medium-sized (0.01 to 0.1%). This sequence joins TRBV29-1 and TRBJ1-1; possible D gene TRBD1, 5 bases. The CDR3 is made up of 13 amino acids. In germline, CDR1 is SQVTM, CDR2 ANQGSEA. Trimming took off 1 base at V and 2 bases at J, with 8 bases between the two ends. CDR3 in DNA: TGCAGCGTTGAAGTCCAGGGAAACACTGAAGCTTTCTTT. This gives the protein CSVEVQGNTEAFF.

This rearrangement joins TRBV5-1 to TRBJ1-5; 8 nucleotides line up with TRBD1. The V and J ends lost 3 bases and 4 bases, in that order; junction bases with no gene match: 3. The CDR3 contains 14 residues. CDR1 and CDR2 (germline): SGHRS, YFSETQ. CDR3 in DNA: TGCGCCAGCAGCTCGACAGGGGTTAATCAGCCCCAGCATTTT. It translates to CASSSTGVNQPQHF.

This clonotype was recorded a few times. The chain joins TRBV18 to TRBJ1-1; maybe TRBD1 (6 bases). This CDR3 comprises 19 residues. With 6 bases removed from V and 0 bases from J, the gap between germline ends came to 26 bases. Germline V lookup: CDR1 KGHSH, CDR2 LQKENI. In DNA, the CDR3 is TGTGCCAGCTCGCAACGCGCGTCGCGGAGGGGGGACATGAACACTGAAGCTTTCTTT. Its translation is CASSQRASRRGDMNTEAFF.

This clonotype was seen only a few times. V and J are TRBV25-1 and TRBJ1-1, with 9 bases aligning to TRBD1. V dropped 4 bases and J dropped 3; count of bases not matched to a gene: 6. CDR1 and CDR2 from the germline V gene are MGHDK and SYGVNS. CDR3 size: 15 residues. Here the CDR3 reads CASSARDRDYTEAFF. CDR3 bases: TGTGCCAGCAGTGCGCGGGACAGGGATTACACTGAAGCTTTCTTT.

This clonotype was picked up many times. The chain combines TRBV12-3 or TRBV12-4 with TRBJ2-1; perhaps TRBD2 as D (5 bases). This CDR3 has 13 residues. V lost 5 bases, J lost 7 bases, and 12 bases lay in between. The CDR3 is CASSNREGNEQFF. Written as DNA, the CDR3 is TGTGCCAGCAGTAATCGGGAAGGTAATGAGCAGTTCTTC.

This clonotype was picked up many times. The genes are TRBV7-3 and TRBJ2-1, with TRBD2 as a possible D gene (5 bases). The CDR3 is made up of 14 amino acids. Trimming took off 3 bases at V and 6 bases at J, with 12 bases between the two ends. Germline loops: CDR1 SGHTA, CDR2 FQGTGA. CDR3 protein: CASSLAGRGNEQFF. The CDR3 DNA follows: TGTGCCAGCAGCTTGGCGGGCCGTGGCAATGAGCAGTTCTTC.

This clonotype was detected only a few times. This chain links TRBV7-3 with TRBJ2-3; weak D call: TRBD1 (6 bases). CDR3 length: 14 residues. Germline loops: CDR1 SGHTA, CDR2 FQGTGA. Trimming removed 5 bases at V and 3 bases at J, with 12 bases between. The CDR3 coding sequence is TGTGCCAGCAGCCTGGGACATATTACAGATACGCAGTATTTT. Translated: CASSLGHITDTQYF.

This clonotype was recorded a few times. V gene TRBV20-1 combines with J gene TRBJ2-7, with 13 bases identical to TRBD2. V was pared by 0 bases and J by 1 base, with 9 bases of the junction left unmatched. Germline assignment: CDR1 DFQATT and CDR2 SNEGSKA (reference sequence). The CDR3 runs 18 residues. The CDR3 sequence is CSARDPQGTSGKSYEQYF. For the CDR3, the DNA is TGCAGTGCTAGAGATCCCCAGGGGACTAGCGGGAAGTCCTACGAGCAGTACTTC.